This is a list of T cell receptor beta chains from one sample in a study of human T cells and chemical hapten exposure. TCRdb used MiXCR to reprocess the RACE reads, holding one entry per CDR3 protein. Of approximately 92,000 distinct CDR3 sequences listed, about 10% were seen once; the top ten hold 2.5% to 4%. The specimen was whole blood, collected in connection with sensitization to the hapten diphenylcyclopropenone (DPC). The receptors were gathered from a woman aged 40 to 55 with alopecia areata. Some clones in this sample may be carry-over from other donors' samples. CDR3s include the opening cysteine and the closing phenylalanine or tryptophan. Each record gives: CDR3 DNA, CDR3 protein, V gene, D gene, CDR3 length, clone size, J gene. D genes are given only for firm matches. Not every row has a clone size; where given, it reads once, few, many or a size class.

CDR3 DNA: TGTGCCAGCCAATCCCTGGCCGGGTCCTACAATGAGCAGTTCTTC
CDR3 protein: CASQSLAGSYNEQFF
V gene: TRBV6-2/TRBV6-3
D gene: .
CDR3 length: 15
clone size: few
J gene: TRBJ2-1

CDR3 DNA: TGCGCCAGCAGCCAAGATATAAGGGACACTGAAGCTTTCTTT
CDR3 protein: CASSQDIRDTEAFF
V gene: TRBV4-3
D gene: .
CDR3 length: 14
clone size: many
J gene: TRBJ1-1

CDR3 DNA: TGTGCCAGCAGCACCCGACAGGGCGGCTCTGGAAACACCATATATTTT
CDR3 protein: CASSTRQGGSGNTIYF
V gene: TRBV9
D gene: TRBD1
CDR3 length: 16
clone size: many
J gene: TRBJ1-3

CDR3 DNA: TGTGCCAGCAGCGGGATCAATTCTGAAGCTTTCTTT
CDR3 protein: CASSGINSEAFF
V gene: TRBV9
D gene: .
CDR3 length: 12
clone size: few
J gene: TRBJ1-1

CDR3 DNA: TGTGCCAGCAGCCTGGGACAGGGGGCAGGGGAGCAGTACTTC
CDR3 protein: CASSLGQGAGEQYF
V gene: TRBV3-1
D gene: TRBD1
CDR3 length: 14
clone size: .
J gene: TRBJ2-7

CDR3 DNA: TGCAGCGTTAGTGAGGGGGCGGGCACTGAAGCTTTCTTT
CDR3 protein: CSVSEGAGTEAFF
V gene: TRBV29-1
D gene: TRBD1
CDR3 length: 13
clone size: few
J gene: TRBJ1-1

CDR3 DNA: TGCGCCAGCAGCCAGGCCACAGGTACGCAGTATTTT
CDR3 protein: CASSQATGTQYF
V gene: TRBV4-3
D gene: .
CDR3 length: 12
clone size: .
J gene: TRBJ2-3

CDR3 DNA: TGCGCCAGCAGTGAGACCCCGGACTCAAGTGAGCAGTTCTTC
CDR3 protein: CASSETPDSSEQFF
V gene: TRBV10-1
D gene: .
CDR3 length: 14
clone size: many
J gene: TRBJ2-1

CDR3 DNA: TGTGCCAGCAGCGGAACGGGGGGACAGGAAATTAACTTC
CDR3 protein: CASSGTGGQEINF
V gene: TRBV9
D gene: .
CDR3 length: 13
clone size: .
J gene: TRBJ2-7

CDR3 DNA: TGCAGTGCTAGAGATGTGGGCACGGCCTGGGGCTACACCTTC
CDR3 protein: CSARDVGTAWGYTF
V gene: TRBV20-1
D gene: .
CDR3 length: 14
clone size: .
J gene: TRBJ1-2